The TCR beta chain under discussion was sequenced for a study of T cell responses to AZD1222 COVID-19 vaccine. Study outcomes and limitations: Across spike, vaccine-associated CD4 TCRs were found, dominant at 160-218 and 743-854. Spike-specific TCR repertoires showed rising breadth and depth after two AZD1222 doses. Baseline seropositivity occurred in only a handful of AZD1222 recipients. Donors, mostly white British, included more females; clonal diversity was possibly underestimated.

The repertoire was sequenced with immunoSEQ multiplex PCR; TCRdb's copy has only in-frame clones and lacks some. The repertoire has roughly 99,000 clones, 80% to 95% of them found once; the top ten carry under 10%. The V end was cut by 2 bases, the J end by 5 bases, with 19 bases between. Germline CDR1 is MNHEY and CDR2 is SMNVEV (reference sequence). The CDR3 is made up of 17 amino acids. As concerns this clone: The antigen remains undetermined.

This receptor was obtained from an adult who received the AZD1222 COVID-19 vaccine. Sequencing was performed on peripheral blood, taken 28 days after the second AZD1222 dose. This chain uses TRBV27 with TRBJ1-5; D might be TRBD1 (6 bases). As DNA, the CDR3 is TGTGCCAGCAGTTTACGCCTCTCGGACAGCCACTATCAGCCCCAGCATTTT. Amino acid sequence: CASSLRLSDSHYQPQHF.